This T cell receptor beta chain was captured by sequencing in a study of CD8 T cells in seronegative destructive rheumatoid arthritis (dated by TCRdb to 2020 to 2022). Concerning the study at large: Seven of the eight CND-RA patients were receiving biological drugs at sampling. Peripheral CD8+ TCRbeta repertoires were compared between CCP-negative destructive rheumatoid arthritis (CND-RA) patients and newly diagnosed seropositive RA, seronegative RA and healthy controls. The seropositive RA, seronegative RA and healthy control comparison cohorts were taken from a previously published TCRbeta dataset and were not newly sequenced.

Reading from cysteine to phenylalanine, the CDR3 counts 16 amino acids. CDR3 DNA only is kept here, 48 bases in frame from base 1. V gives up 2 bases and J gives up 5 bases, and the segment between their germline ends measures 18 bases. The germline V gene (reference sequence) sets CDR1 to MNHNY and CDR2 to SVGAGI. CND-RA patients tested negative on the clinical CCP2 antibody test, and even with active therapy their joint destruction kept progressing. Every CND-RA patient had failed conventional anti-rheumatic therapy and showed typical joint destruction in the wrists and ankles. CND-RA patients were sampled not at diagnosis but after long disease histories, which in several cases spanned decades. Approximately 50 millilitres of EDTA-anticoagulated peripheral blood were collected from each patient. Peripheral blood mononuclear cells were isolated by Ficoll-Paque PLUS density gradient separation. AutoMACS magnetic bead positive selection was used to isolate CD8+ cells from fresh or cryopreserved PBMCs, and purity was verified by flow cytometry. Genomic DNA was extracted using Nucleospin Tissue or Tissue XS kits and then quantified on a Qubit 2.0 fluorometer.

Study-wide findings and limitations: After adjustment for age, less diverse and more clonal CD8+ TCRbeta repertoires appeared to be present in CND-RA patients than in other RA subtypes. CND-RA repertoires showed more CMV-reactive and fewer influenza A-reactive CD8+ TCRbeta sequences than controls and other RA subtypes. No public clonotype enrichment survived Benjamini-Hochberg correction across the 110,000 or so clonotypes tested. In the absence of diagnostic samples, TCR repertoire differences may be partly attributable to poor disease control over the years rather than being present at onset. The study acknowledged the small size of the CND-RA cohort as a limitation. CND-RA patients appeared to carry a distinct set of enriched public clonotypes, which the authors read as support for a separate disease subset.

Genomic DNA from CD8+ cells was used for TCRbeta sequencing, which was performed according to the manufacturer's instructions. A genomics technology centre in Finland ran the TCRbeta sequencing, which was done with the immunoSEQ assay. Concerning the study's data processing: Clonotype tables generated by the immunoSEQ preprocessing pipeline were converted into VDJtools format, and non-productive clonotypes were filtered out. Any sample with fewer than 10,000 reads was excluded, the remaining samples were subsampled to 10,000 reads, and most of the eight CND-RA samples made it through. Shannon-Wiener, Simpson and clonality indices were calculated with the VDJtools CalcDiversityStats function on data subsampled to 10,000 reads. To infer antigen specificity, non-singleton TCRbeta clonotypes were hard-matched against VDJdb, meaning no mismatches were allowed. CDR3 sequences differing by one amino acid (Hamming distance 1) were grouped into clusters with potentially shared antigen targets. After groups were resampled to six samples, public clonotypes were tested for group enrichment with one-sided Fisher's exact tests, and this procedure was repeated ten times. TCRdb took this table from immuneACCESS and kept in-frame rearrangements with V and J called. Such tables lack part of the clones; where checked against another copy, unresolved V genes explain under half of the gap, and the rest is unexplained. V and J calls and clone size are those listed in that table; D and trimming were worked out from the DNA. The sample table shows roughly 13,000 clones, and around 86% are seen once. The ten largest clonotypes hold roughly a quarter of the sample.

For this clone: Its antigen is unknown. No much larger clonotype is one base removed from it; base qualities were not supplied.

Source material: CD8+ T cells from blood. The TCR originated in a woman aged 30 to 49 with seronegative destructive rheumatoid arthritis. This receptor chain uses TRBV6-6 and TRBJ1-2; the D gene assignment is ambiguous. The bases read TGTGCCAGCAGTTACACGGCAGATCCCCCGACTTATGGCTACACCTTC. Its translation is CASSYTADPPTYGYTF.